The T cell receptor (beta chain) described here comes from a study of blood T cell repertoires in COVID-19. About the research overall: COVID-19 samples, acute and convalescent, were from the United States, Italy and Spain.

As processed by the authors: Reference gene primer amplification gave estimated nucleated cell counts. Sequencing used immunoSEQ multiplex PCR; TCRdb keeps in-frame clones, though not all of them. For V, J and clone size, that table is used; D and trimming come from the DNA. The profile shows about 100,000 clones, approximately 93% of them singletons. The germline V gene encodes CDR1 LNHDA and CDR2 SQIVND (reference sequence). This CDR3 has 15 residues. With 4 bases clipped from V and 1 base from J, the junction kept 3 bases outside the gene matches. The chain couples TRBV19 to TRBJ2-2; 7 bases fit TRBD1. The sample consisted of peripheral blood. The clonotype originates from a man between 45 and 60 years old with active COVID-19. For the CDR3, the DNA is TGTGCCAGTAGTAGGAGGACAGGGAACACCGGGGAGCTGTTTTTT. Its protein is CASSRRTGNTGELFF. Complete variable domain (other parts from reference TRBV19 and TRBJ2-2): DGGITQSPKYLFRKEGQNVTLSCEQNLNHDAMYWYRQDPGQGLRLIYYSQIVNDFQKGDIAEGYSVSREKKESFPLTVTSAQKNPTAFYLCASSRRTGNTGELFFGEGSRLTVL.